This T cell receptor (beta chain) stems from a study of cytomegalovirus exposure and HLA in healthy donors. The study's findings and limits: Later analysis suggested most CMV-associated TCR beta chains were HLA-restricted.

Germline-derived CDR1 and CDR2 are SGDLS and YYNGEE. The ends were cut back, 4 bases at V and 6 bases at J, with 8 bases in the middle. This CDR3 comprises 13 residues. As for this clone: Its antigen is as yet unknown.

Primers for the PCR totalled 60 Vbeta and 13 Jbeta. TCRdb's copy holds only in-frame clones and misses some; the assay was immunoSEQ multiplex PCR. The sample records about 160,000 clones, around 78% being singletons. The clonotype originates from a woman between 40 and 50 years old in good health and CMV-seronegative. Sequencing input: PBMCs. The chain links TRBV9 to TRBJ1-6; D not resolved. In DNA form, the CDR3 reads TGTGCCAGCAGCAACAGTCCTAATTCACCCCTCCACTTT. This sequence encodes CASSNSPNSPLHF.